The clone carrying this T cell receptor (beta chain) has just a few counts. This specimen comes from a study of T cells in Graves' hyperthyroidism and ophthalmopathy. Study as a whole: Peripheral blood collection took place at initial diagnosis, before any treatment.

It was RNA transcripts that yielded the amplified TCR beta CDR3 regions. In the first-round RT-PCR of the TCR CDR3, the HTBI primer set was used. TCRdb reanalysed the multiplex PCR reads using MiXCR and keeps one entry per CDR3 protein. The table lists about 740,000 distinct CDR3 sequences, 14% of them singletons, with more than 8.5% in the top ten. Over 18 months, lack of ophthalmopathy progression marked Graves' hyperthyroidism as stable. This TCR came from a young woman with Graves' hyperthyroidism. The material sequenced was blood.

CDR3 sequence: CATSERGGHLAKNIQYF. As DNA, the CDR3 is TGTGCCACCAGCGAAAGGGGAGGTCATCTAGCCAAAAACATTCAGTACTTC. J is TRBJ2-4 and V is TRBV15; tentatively, D is TRBD2 (6 bases). Looked up from germline, CDR1 is LNHNV and CDR2 is YYDKDF (reference sequence). Trimming left V 5 bases short and J 0 bases short, with 17 bases between. This CDR3 is 17 amino acids long. The full variable domain, its missing parts supplied by reference TRBV15 and TRBJ2-4, is DAMVIQNPRYQVTQFGKPVTLSCSQTLNHNVMYWYQQKSSQAPKLLFHYYDKDFNNEADTPDNFQSRRPNTSFCFLDIRSPGLGDTAMYLCATSERGGHLAKNIQYFGAGTRLSVL.